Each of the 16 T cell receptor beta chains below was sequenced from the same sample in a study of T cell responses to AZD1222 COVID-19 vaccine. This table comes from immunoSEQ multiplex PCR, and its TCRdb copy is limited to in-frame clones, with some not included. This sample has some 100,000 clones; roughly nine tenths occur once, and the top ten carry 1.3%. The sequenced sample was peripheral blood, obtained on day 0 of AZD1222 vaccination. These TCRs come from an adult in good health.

CDR3 DNA sequence: TGCGCCAGCAGCGTAGGGACTCCTAATGAAGCTTTCTTT. This gives the protein CASSVGTPNEAFF. The chain has TRBV5-1 and TRBJ1-1; the D gene is possibly TRBD1 (5 bases). Germline V lookup: CDR1 SGHRS, CDR2 YFSETQ. Trimming stripped 4 bases from V and 7 bases from J, with 14 bases between. This CDR3 has 13 residues. Full variable domain (rest looked up from reference TRBV5-1 and TRBJ1-1): KAGVTQTPRYLIKTRGQQVTLSCSPISGHRSVSWYQQTPGQGLQFLFEYFSETQRNKGNFPGRFSGRQFSNSRSEMNVSTLELGDSALYLCASSVGTPNEAFFGQGTRLTVV.

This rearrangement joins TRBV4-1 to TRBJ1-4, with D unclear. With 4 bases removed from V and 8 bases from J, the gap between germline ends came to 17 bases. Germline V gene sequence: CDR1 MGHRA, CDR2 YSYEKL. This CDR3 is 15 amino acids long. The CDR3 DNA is TGCGCCAGCAGCCGAGACGAACACGCTCGGGAAAAACTGTTTTTT. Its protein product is CASSRDEHAREKLFF.

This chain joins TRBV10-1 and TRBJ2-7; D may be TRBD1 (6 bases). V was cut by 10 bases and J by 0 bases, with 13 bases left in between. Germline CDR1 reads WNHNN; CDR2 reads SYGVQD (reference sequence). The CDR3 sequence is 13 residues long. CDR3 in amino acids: CAKGHVSSYEQYF. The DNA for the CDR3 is TGCGCCAAGGGACACGTTAGCTCCTACGAGCAGTACTTC.

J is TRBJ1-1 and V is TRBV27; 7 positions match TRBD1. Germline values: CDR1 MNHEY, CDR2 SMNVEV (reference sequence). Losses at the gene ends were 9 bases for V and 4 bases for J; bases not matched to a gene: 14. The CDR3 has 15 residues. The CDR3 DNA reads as TGTGCCAGTTACCGGGACAGTGATCTTTTCACTGAAGCTTTCTTT. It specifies CASYRDSDLFTEAFF.

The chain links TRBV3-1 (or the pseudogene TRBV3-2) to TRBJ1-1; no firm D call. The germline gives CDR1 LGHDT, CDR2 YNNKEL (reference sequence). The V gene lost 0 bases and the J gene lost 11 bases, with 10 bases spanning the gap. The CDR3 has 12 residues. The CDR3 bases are TGTGCCAGCAGCCAAGATCTAGACGGGGCTTTCTTT. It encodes CASSQDLDGAFF.

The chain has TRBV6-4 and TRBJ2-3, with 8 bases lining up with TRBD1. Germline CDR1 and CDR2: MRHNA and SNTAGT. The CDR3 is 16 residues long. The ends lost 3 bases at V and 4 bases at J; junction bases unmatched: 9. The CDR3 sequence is CASSEYGQGAADTQYF. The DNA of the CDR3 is TGTGCCAGCAGTGAGTATGGCCAGGGGGCCGCAGATACGCAGTATTTT.

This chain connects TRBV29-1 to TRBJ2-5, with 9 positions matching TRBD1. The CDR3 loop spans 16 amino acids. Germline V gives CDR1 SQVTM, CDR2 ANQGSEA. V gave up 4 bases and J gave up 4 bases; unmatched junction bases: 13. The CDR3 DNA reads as TGCAGCGTTGCAGGCTTCCCGGGACAGGGTACAGAGACCCAGTACTTC. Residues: CSVAGFPGQGTETQYF.

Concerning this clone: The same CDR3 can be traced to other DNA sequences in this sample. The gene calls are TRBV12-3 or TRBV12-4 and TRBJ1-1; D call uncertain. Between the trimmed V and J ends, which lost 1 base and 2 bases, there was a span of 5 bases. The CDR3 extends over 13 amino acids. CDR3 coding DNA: TGTGCCAGCAGTTTAGGGGGAAACACTGAAGCTTTCTTT. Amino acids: CASSLGGNTEAFF.

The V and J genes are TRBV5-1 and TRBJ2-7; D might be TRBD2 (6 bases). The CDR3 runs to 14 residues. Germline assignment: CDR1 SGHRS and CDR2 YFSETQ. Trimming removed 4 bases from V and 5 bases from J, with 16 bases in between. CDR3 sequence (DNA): TGCGCCAGCAGCCCCGGCGGGGTCCAGGACGAGCAGTACTTC. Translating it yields CASSPGGVQDEQYF.

The CDR3 bases are TGTGCCAGCAGTGAGCGTGATACGCAGTATTTT. It is translated as CASSERDTQYF. The rearrangement uses TRBV2 and TRBJ2-3; D unresolved. Germline V gene data show CDR1 as SNHLY and CDR2 as FYNNEI. This CDR3 is built from 11 residues. The V gene lost 3 bases and the J gene lost 6 bases, with 4 bases spanning the gap.

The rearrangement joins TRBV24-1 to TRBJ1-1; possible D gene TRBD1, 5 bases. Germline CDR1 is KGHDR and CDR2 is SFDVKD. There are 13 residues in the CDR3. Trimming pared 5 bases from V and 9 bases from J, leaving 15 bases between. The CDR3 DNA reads TGTGCCACCAGTGTTCGAGGAGGGGCTAAAGCTTTCTTT. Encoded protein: CATSVRGGAKAFF.

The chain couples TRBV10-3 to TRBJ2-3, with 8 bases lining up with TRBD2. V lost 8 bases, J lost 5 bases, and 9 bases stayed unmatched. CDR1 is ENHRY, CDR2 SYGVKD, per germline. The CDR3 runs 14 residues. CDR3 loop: CAIRGRGDLDTQYF. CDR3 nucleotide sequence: TGTGCCATCCGGGGGCGGGGGGATCTAGATACGCAGTATTTT.

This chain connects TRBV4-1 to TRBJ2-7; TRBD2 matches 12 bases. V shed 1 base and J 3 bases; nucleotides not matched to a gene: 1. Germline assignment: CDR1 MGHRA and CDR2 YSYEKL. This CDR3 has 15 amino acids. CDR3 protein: CASSQGTSGVYEQYF. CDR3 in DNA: TGCGCCAGCAGCCAAGGGACTAGCGGGGTCTACGAGCAGTACTTC.

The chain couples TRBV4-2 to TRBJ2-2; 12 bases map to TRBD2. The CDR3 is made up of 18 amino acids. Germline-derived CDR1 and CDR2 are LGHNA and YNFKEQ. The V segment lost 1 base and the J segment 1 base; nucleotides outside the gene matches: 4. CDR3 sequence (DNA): TGTGCCAGCAGCCAAGCTGCGGGACTAGCGGGGAACACCGGGGAGCTGTTTTTT. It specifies CASSQAAGLAGNTGELFF.

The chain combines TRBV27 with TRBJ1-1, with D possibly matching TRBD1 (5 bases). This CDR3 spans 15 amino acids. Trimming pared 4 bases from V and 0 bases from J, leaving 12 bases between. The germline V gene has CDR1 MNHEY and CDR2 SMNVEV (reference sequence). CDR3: CASSSIQVLNTEAFF. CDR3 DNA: TGTGCCAGCAGTTCGATACAGGTGCTGAACACTGAAGCTTTCTTT.

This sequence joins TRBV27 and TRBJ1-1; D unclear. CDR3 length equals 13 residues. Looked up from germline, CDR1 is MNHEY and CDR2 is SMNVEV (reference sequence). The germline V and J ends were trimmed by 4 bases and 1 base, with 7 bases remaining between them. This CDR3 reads CASSYQENTEAFF. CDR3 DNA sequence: TGTGCCAGCAGTTACCAAGAGAACACTGAAGCTTTCTTT.